What follows are 10 T cell receptor beta chains derived from one specimen sequenced in a study of post-analysis software for immune sequencing data. No antigens are known for them. Findings of the study overall: The study found TRBV5-6, TRBV5-1 and TRBV20-1 among 4 or 5 TRBV segments more frequent in patients than controls.

TCR beta libraries were prepared from cDNA with unique molecular identifiers. TCRdb redid the calling of the PCR reads with MiXCR, one entry per CDR3 protein. Of roughly 800,000 distinct CDR3 sequences listed, around 45% were seen once; the top ten hold 4.9%. The sequenced sample consisted of blood. These receptor sequences come from a girl aged 10-17 years with multiple sclerosis.

The chain recombines TRBV3-1 with TRBJ2-5; D not certain. Germline CDR1 and CDR2: LGHDT and YNNKEL (reference sequence). The CDR3 sequence is 17 residues long. Trimming took off 0 bases at V and 1 base at J, with 15 bases between the two ends. The CDR3 reads CASSQDRGVGSQETQYF. CDR3 sequence (DNA): TGTGCCAGCAGCCAAGATCGCGGCGTGGGCAGCCAAGAGACCCAGTACTTC.

This clonotype appeared once. This rearrangement joins TRBV6-1 to TRBJ2-3; D is perhaps TRBD1 (6 bases). Germline V CDR1 and CDR2: MNHNS, SASEGT. This CDR3 has 19 amino acids. V was cut by 0 bases and J by 4 bases, with 23 bases left in between. CDR3 residues: CASSEALRYFEQGSDTQYF. In DNA, the CDR3 is TGTGCCAGCAGTGAAGCGCTTCGGTACTTTGAACAGGGTTCAGATACGCAGTATTTT.

The chain uses TRBV7-8 and TRBJ2-7; D is unclear. Germline V gene sequence: CDR1 SGHVS, CDR2 FQNEAQ. Trimming shortened V by 4 bases and J by 3 bases, and 19 bases separated the two germline ends. The CDR3 consists of 16 residues. CDR3 sequence: CASSSNPASDFYEQYF. The CDR3 DNA is TGTGCCAGCAGCTCCAACCCGGCCTCTGACTTCTACGAGCAGTACTTC.

With regard to this clonotype: The junction and the germline gene differ at one end; a read error may be behind it. This rearrangement joins TRBV4-3 to TRBJ2-1, with D hard to call. The CDR3 extends over 12 amino acids. Per germline, CDR1 LGHNA and CDR2 YSLEER. The CDR3 DNA follows: TGCGCCGGCAGCCAAGTTGGCGGTGAGCAGTTCTTC. Translation gives CAGSQVGGEQFF.

The table lists this clonotype with a few counts. The chain recombines TRBV9 with TRBJ2-5, with a tentative D call TRBD2 (5 bases). The V and J ends lost 0 bases and 2 bases respectively, with 11 bases between them. The CDR3 runs to 15 residues. In germline, CDR1 is SGDLS, CDR2 YYNGEE. The DNA of the CDR3 is TGTGCCAGCAGCGTAGACGGGGTGGCTCAAGAGACCCAGTACTTC. This translates into CASSVDGVAQETQYF.

This clonotype was seen only a few times. This chain uses TRBV12-5 with TRBJ2-7; D might be TRBD1 or TRBD2, each matching 5 bases. This CDR3 contains 14 residues. V lost 6 bases and J 7 bases, leaving 19 bases between the germline ends. Germline V CDR1 and CDR2: LGHNT, FRNRAP. The CDR3 loop is CASGETDYTWEQYF. Written as DNA, the CDR3 is TGTGCTAGTGGAGAGACAGACTATACGTGGGAGCAGTACTTC.

The J gene is TRBJ2-3, the V gene TRBV18, with 11 bases aligning to TRBD2. The V segment lost 2 bases and the J segment 0 bases; nucleotides outside the gene matches: 4. CDR3 length equals 17 residues. The germline gives CDR1 KGHSH, CDR2 LQKENI. This chain's CDR3 is CASSPARTSGSTDTQYF. CDR3 DNA: TGTGCCAGCTCACCAGCTCGGACTAGCGGGAGCACAGATACGCAGTATTTT.

The chain recombines TRBV6-6 with TRBJ2-1; D unresolved. Between the trimmed V and J ends, which lost 0 bases and 2 bases, there was a span of 14 bases. Germline loops: CDR1 MNHNY, CDR2 SVGAGI (reference sequence). There are 17 residues in the CDR3. CDR3 sequence (DNA): TGTGCCAGCAGTTACTCGATAGTTGCGGACGCCTACAATGAGCAGTTCTTC. It encodes CASSYSIVADAYNEQFF.

The J gene is TRBJ2-7, the V gene TRBV5-1, with no clear D. The J call may be wrong; the DNA end is better matched by TRBJ2-5. This CDR3 is built from 14 residues. Germline values: CDR1 SGHRS, CDR2 YFSETQ. CDR3 sequence: CASSLEVAEETQYF. The CDR3 bases are TGCGCCAGCAGCTTGGAGGTAGCAGAAGAGACCCAGTACTTC.

This rearrangement joins TRBV7-9 to TRBJ2-5, with TRBD1 identical over 7 bases. Germline CDR1 SEHNR, CDR2 FQNEAQ (reference sequence). The ends lost 5 bases at V and 2 bases at J; junction bases unmatched: 5. This CDR3 is built from 14 residues. The DNA for the CDR3 is TGTGCCAGCAGCCGCCGGACAGGACAAGAGACCCAGTACTTC. The encoded protein is CASSRRTGQETQYF.